A single T cell receptor beta chain is shown here with its context. The target antigen is unknown. Authors' processing steps: There were no quality scores in the junction-only immunoSEQ sequences, so filtering differed. Method: immunoSEQ multiplex PCR; TCRdb's copy keeps in-frame clones and lacks some. For V, J and clone size, that table is used; D and trimming come from the DNA. The sample yields hundreds of thousands of clones, roughly 72% seen once. This sample is drawn from a study of shared clonotypes between healthy human individuals. Germline assignment: CDR1 MNHEY and CDR2 SVGAGI. The CDR3 extends over 15 amino acids. V lost 7 bases and J lost 4; bases outside the gene matches: 12. Points from the study as a whole: The study sampled only blood, and tissue repertoires likely differ. Clonotype sharing levels among donors were expected to vary with sequencing depth.

Sequenced: PBMCs. The chain carries TRBV6-5 and TRBJ2-7, with TRBD1 matching 8 bases. The source is a woman aged 40 to 49 in good health. Some clones in this sample may be carry-over from other donors' samples. In nucleotides, the CDR3 is TGTGCCAGCACGGTCGCGACAGGGGATGGATACGAGCAGTACTTC. Translated, it gives CASTVATGDGYEQYF.